This T cell receptor (beta chain) was observed in a study of regulatory T cells in long-lasting Graves disease. On the study more broadly: New Graves' disease cases had less than 3 months of antithyroid drugs.

As for time point: newly diagnosed GD, antithyroid drugs for less than 3 months. Following extraction of RNA from PBMCs, that RNA was used to make the TCR library. Sequencing libraries for TCR beta were prepared with iRepertoire HTBI primers and Arm-PCR of CDR3 regions. Using its own MiXCR run on the multiplex PCR reads, TCRdb lists one record per CDR3 protein. The sample has about 300,000 distinct CDR3 sequences; 18% are singletons. This clonotype has ten or more counts. This TCR came from a female donor with Graves disease. The specimen comprised peripheral blood mononuclear cells (PBMCs), sampled at new diagnosis, from a patient treated with antithyroid drugs.

The CDR3 sequence: CASRTPSGGAPDEQYF. The CDR3 nucleotides read TGTGCCAGCAGGACTCCCAGTGGTGGGGCCCCGGACGAGCAGTACTTC. The chain carries TRBV28 and TRBJ2-7, with D perhaps TRBD1 (5 bases). V was cut by 6 bases and J by 5 bases, with 23 bases left in between. From germline, CDR1 is MDHEN and CDR2 SYDVKM. The CDR3 contains 16 residues. The whole variable domain, remainder taken from reference TRBV28 and TRBJ2-7, is DVKVTQSSRYLVKRTGEKVFLECVQDMDHENMFWYRQDPGLGLRLIYFSYDVKMKEKGDIPEGYSVSREKKERFSLILESASTNQTSMYLCASRTPSGGAPDEQYFGPGTRLTVT.